Listed here are 14 T cell receptor beta chains from one sample, sequenced in a study of a mutant IDH1 vaccine in newly diagnosed glioma (dated by TCRdb to 2020 to 2023). The time point label, as the study defines it: baseline, week 1 (first vaccination visit). Taken with the paper, the label for treatment or condition translates to: pre-vaccination baseline after standard-of-care therapy. Libraries came from the immunoSEQ multiplex PCR assay. The immuneACCESS repertoire file appears here via TCRdb, limited to in-frame rearrangements. These files lack a portion of the clones; in checked studies, under half of the deficit traces to unresolved V genes, and the cause of the others is not known. The sample has roughly 68,000 clones on record, approximately 85% of them singletons. Of the sample, about 7.5% is held by the ten largest clones. The sequenced sample was PBMCs, obtained from a glioma patient treated with radiotherapy, temozolomide or both. These receptors originate from a man aged 50 to 60 with glioma.

The chain links TRBV6-1 to TRBJ1-3; D unclear. Germline V gene lookup returns CDR1 MNHNS and CDR2 SASEGT. Trimming took 7 bases from V and 0 from J, leaving 10 bases between them. CDR3 length equals 14 residues. For the CDR3, the DNA is TGTGCCAGCAAAACAGACTACTCTGGAAACACCATATATTTT. It translates to CASKTDYSGNTIYF.

The V call is TRBV30, the J call TRBJ2-1, with 8 bases lining up with TRBD1. Germline V lookup: CDR1 GTSNPN, CDR2 SVGIG (reference sequence). V trimming: 7 bases; J trimming: 7 bases; junction bases outside the gene matches: 6. The CDR3 spans 12 residues. Here the CDR3 DNA reads TGTGCCTTCAGGGGGCCCTTGAATGAGCAGTTCTTC. Its protein is CAFRGPLNEQFF.

The CDR3 protein is CASSQDLRSEAFF. The CDR3 DNA reads as TGCGCCAGCAGCCAAGACTTGAGAAGTGAAGCTTTCTTT. The gene calls are TRBV4-1 and TRBJ1-1; no clear D. V lost 0 bases, J lost 7 bases, and 9 bases lay in between. This CDR3 is built from 13 residues. Germline V CDR1 and CDR2: MGHRA, YSYEKL.

In its sample, this clone was seen once. The chain joins TRBV10-3 to TRBJ1-3; 7 bases map to TRBD1. The J segment lost 0 bases and the V segment lost 7 bases, leaving 6 bases of the junction unmatched. Germline-derived CDR1 and CDR2 are ENHRY and SYGVKD. There are 15 residues in the CDR3. CDR3 loop: CAIMEGASSGNTIYF. The CDR3 coding sequence is TGTGCCATCATGGAGGGGGCGAGCTCTGGAAACACCATATATTTT.

The rearrangement links TRBV15 to TRBJ1-4; D possibly corresponds to TRBD1 (5 bases). Germline V gene data show CDR1 as LNHNV and CDR2 as YYDKDF (reference sequence). Trimming removed 0 bases at V and 4 bases at J, with 9 bases between. The CDR3 is made up of 15 amino acids. CDR3 sequence: CATSRDQGINEKLFF. CDR3 DNA sequence: TGTGCCACCAGCAGAGATCAGGGAATTAATGAAAAACTGTTTTTT.

The rearrangement links TRBV7-9 to TRBJ2-3; weak D call: TRBD2 (6 bases). Germline V gene sequence: CDR1 SEHNR, CDR2 FQNEAQ (reference sequence). CDR3 length: 16 residues. V lost 4 bases and J lost 2, with 16 bases in between. In DNA, the CDR3 is TGTGCCAGCAGCTCTTCGGGCGGCGGGGTCACAGATACGCAGTATTTT. This sequence encodes CASSSSGGGVTDTQYF. Variable domain in full (rest from reference TRBV7-9 and TRBJ2-3): DTGVSQNPRHKITKRGQNVTFRCDPISEHNRLYWYRQTLGQGPEFLTYFQNEAQLEKSRLLSDRFSAERPKGSFSTLEIQRTEQGDSAMYLCASSSSGGGVTDTQYFGPGTRLTVL.

The V gene is TRBV4-1, the J gene TRBJ1-2; the D gene is possibly TRBD1 (5 bases). V lost 4 bases to trimming and J lost 2 bases, with 11 bases between them. The CDR3 is 14 amino acids. Germline CDR1 MGHRA, CDR2 YSYEKL. DNA of the CDR3: TGCGCCAGCAGCCCTTACCAGGGCAACTATGGCTACACCTTC. The encoded protein is CASSPYQGNYGYTF.

In this sample, this clone turned up once. The J gene is TRBJ2-7, the V gene TRBV7-6; a possible D gene is TRBD1 (5 bases). Trimming shortened V by 1 base and J by 0 bases, and 13 bases separated the two germline ends. Germline lookup yields CDR1 SGHVS and CDR2 FNYEAQ. The CDR3 covers 16 residues. The CDR3 DNA sequence: TGTGCCAGCAGCTTAGGGCCAGCAGGGAACTCCTACGAGCAGTACTTC. Translated: CASSLGPAGNSYEQYF. The variable domain in full, completed from reference TRBV7-6 and TRBJ2-7, reads GAGVSQSPRYKVTKRGQDVALRCDPISGHVSLYWYRQALGQGPEFLTYFNYEAQQDKSGLPNDRFSAERPEGSISTLTIQRTEQRDSAMYRCASSLGPAGNSYEQYFGPGTRLTVT.

This clone has just one count. The chain has TRBV14 and TRBJ2-3; tentative D call: TRBD2 (6 bases). Germline values: CDR1 SGHDN, CDR2 FVKESK. The CDR3 runs to 15 residues. Trimming left V 4 bases short and J 4 bases short, with 15 bases between. DNA for the CDR3: TGTGCCAGCAGCCCAGGGTTTAGCGGCCCAGATACGCAGTATTTT. It codes for CASSPGFSGPDTQYF.

The chain is built from TRBV11-2 and TRBJ2-3; 12 bases match TRBD1. Germline trimming cut 5 bases from V and 6 bases from J; bases unmatched to any gene: 3. CDR1 is SGHAT, CDR2 FQNNGV, per germline. The CDR3 has 14 amino acids. CDR3 sequence (DNA): TGTGCCAGCAGCCAGGGACAGGGGGCTGATACGCAGTATTTT. Its protein is CASSQGQGADTQYF.

The chain has TRBV29-1 and TRBJ2-1; 7 bases map to TRBD1. Germline V lookup: CDR1 SQVTM, CDR2 ANQGSEA. This CDR3 has 13 residues. J gave up 3 bases and V 7 bases, and 6 bases lay outside the gene matches. The DNA for the CDR3 is TGCAGCGCTACGACAGGGATCTACAATGAGCAGTTCTTC. This translates into CSATTGIYNEQFF.

The genes are TRBV30 and TRBJ2-7, with TRBD1 matching 9 bases. CDR1 is GTSNPN and CDR2 is SVGIG in the germline V gene (reference sequence). V trimming: 6 bases; J trimming: 0 bases; junction bases outside the gene matches: 9. This CDR3 is built from 15 residues. CDR3: CACPSDRGSSYEQYF. CDR3 nucleotide sequence: TGTGCCTGTCCTTCGGACAGGGGAAGCTCCTACGAGCAGTACTTC.

The gene calls are TRBV4-3 and TRBJ2-7; D might be TRBD1 (7 bases). V was cut by 4 bases and J by 5 bases, with 18 bases left in between. This CDR3 has 15 residues. The germline gives CDR1 LGHNA, CDR2 YSLEER. DNA of the CDR3: TGCGCCAGCAGCCCCCAGGCAGGGGGGCTCGACGAGCAGTACTTC. It is translated as CASSPQAGGLDEQYF.

The V gene is TRBV20-1, the J gene TRBJ2-7; possible D gene TRBD1, 6 bases. The CDR3 has 11 amino acids. Trimming pared 5 bases from V and 6 bases from J, leaving 11 bases between. Germline V lookup: CDR1 DFQATT, CDR2 SNEGSKA (reference sequence). CDR3: CSAGSGAEQYF. The DNA of the CDR3 is TGCAGTGCTGGTTCAGGGGCCGAGCAGTACTTC.